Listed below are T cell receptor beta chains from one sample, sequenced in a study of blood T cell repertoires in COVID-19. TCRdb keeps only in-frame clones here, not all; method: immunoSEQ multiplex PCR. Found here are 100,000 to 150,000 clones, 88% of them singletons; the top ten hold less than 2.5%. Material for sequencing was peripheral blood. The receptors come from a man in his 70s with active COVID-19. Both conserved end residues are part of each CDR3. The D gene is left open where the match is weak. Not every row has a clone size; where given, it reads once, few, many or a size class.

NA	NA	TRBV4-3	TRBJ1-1	CASSLVAGVGTEAFF	TGCGCCAGCAGCCTGGTTGCAGGGGTTGGCACTGAAGCTTTCTTT
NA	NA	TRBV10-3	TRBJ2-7	CATNRDMGYEQYF	TGTGCCACCAACCGGGACATGGGCTACGAGCAGTACTTC
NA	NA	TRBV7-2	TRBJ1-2	CASSFPTGGYGYTF	TGTGCCAGCAGCTTTCCGACGGGGGGCTATGGCTACACCTTC
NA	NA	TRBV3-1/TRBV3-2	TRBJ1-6	CASSQRASSYNSPLHF	TGTGCCAGCAGCCAGAGAGCGAGCTCCTATAATTCACCCCTCCACTTT
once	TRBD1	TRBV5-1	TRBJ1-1	CASSESGGAGAFF	TGCGCCAGCAGCGAATCAGGGGGCGCGGGTGCTTTCTTT
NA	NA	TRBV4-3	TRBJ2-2	CASSQDLRGGGTGELFF	TGCGCCAGCAGCCAAGATTTAAGGGGGGGCGGAACCGGGGAGCTGTTTTTT
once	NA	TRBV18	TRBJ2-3	CASSPGTSGGLTDTQYF	TGTGCCAGCTCACCCGGGACTTCAGGGGGTTTAACAGATACGCAGTATTTT
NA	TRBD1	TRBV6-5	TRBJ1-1	CASSYSDRGQRTEAFF	TGTGCCAGCAGTTACTCTGACAGGGGGCAAAGGACTGAAGCTTTCTTT
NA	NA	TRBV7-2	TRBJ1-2	CASSLDTGWSYGYTF	TGTGCCAGCAGCTTAGATACAGGGTGGAGCTATGGCTACACCTTC
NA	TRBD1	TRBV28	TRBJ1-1	CASSPTGVSEAFF	TGTGCCAGCAGCCCTACAGGGGTATCTGAAGCTTTCTTT
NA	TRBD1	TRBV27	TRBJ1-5	CASRKQGARDQPQHF	TGTGCCAGCAGAAAACAGGGGGCAAGGGATCAGCCCCAGCATTTT
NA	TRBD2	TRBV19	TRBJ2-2	CASSIDKTSGRGAGELFF	TGTGCCAGTAGTATAGATAAGACTAGCGGGAGAGGCGCCGGGGAGCTGTTTTTT